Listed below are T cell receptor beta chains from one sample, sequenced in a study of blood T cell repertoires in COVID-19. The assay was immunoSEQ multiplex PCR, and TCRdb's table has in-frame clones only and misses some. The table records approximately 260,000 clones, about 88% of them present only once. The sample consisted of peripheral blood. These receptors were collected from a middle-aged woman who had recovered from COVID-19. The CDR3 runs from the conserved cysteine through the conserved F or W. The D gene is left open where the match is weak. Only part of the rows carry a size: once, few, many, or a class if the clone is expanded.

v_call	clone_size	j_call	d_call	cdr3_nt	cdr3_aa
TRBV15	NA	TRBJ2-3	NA	TGTGCCACCAGCAGCGGAGGGCCGGGGGATACGCAGTATTTT	CATSSGGPGDTQYF
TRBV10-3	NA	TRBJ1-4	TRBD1	TGTGCCATCGCGGCGGAACAGGGGTCTGAAAAACTGTTTTTT	CAIAAEQGSEKLFF
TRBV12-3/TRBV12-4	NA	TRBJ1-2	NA	TGTGCCAGCAGTTTAAGGGGTGGCTATGGCTACACCTTC	CASSLRGGYGYTF
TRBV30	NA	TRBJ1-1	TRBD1	TGTGCCTGGGGCCACAGGGGGCCGACTGAAGCTTTCTTT	CAWGHRGPTEAFF
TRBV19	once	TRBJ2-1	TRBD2	TGTGCCAGTAGTATGAACGGGAGGAGGGATGAGCAGTTCTTC	CASSMNGRRDEQFF
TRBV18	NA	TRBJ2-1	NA	TGTGCCAGCTCACCCAACGGGGACAATGAGCAGTTCTTC	CASSPNGDNEQFF
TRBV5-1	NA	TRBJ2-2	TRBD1	TGCGCCAGCAAAAGGGACAGGGCGTATAACGGGGAGCTGTTTTTT	CASKRDRAYNGELFF
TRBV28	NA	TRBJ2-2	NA	TGTGCCAGCAGTTTCGTCAGGGTTAACACCGGGGAGCTGTTTTTT	CASSFVRVNTGELFF
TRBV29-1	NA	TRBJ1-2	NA	TGCAGCGTCCTGGAGGACTATGGCTACACCTTC	CSVLEDYGYTF
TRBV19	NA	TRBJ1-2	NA	TGTGCCAGTAGTATGGTCAGGTTGGGGCAAGGCTACACCTTC	CASSMVRLGQGYTF